The rows below give T cell receptor beta chains drawn from one sample of a study of blood T cell repertoires in COVID-19. Repertoires were generated with immunoSEQ multiplex PCR, while TCRdb's copy carries only in-frame clones and drops some. The table lists about 220,000 clones, about 90% of them singletons. Specimen: peripheral blood. These receptors were collected from a man in his forties with active or convalescent COVID-19. Each CDR3 is given with its conserved first and last residue. The order of the fields is clone size, D gene, J gene, V gene, CDR3 protein, CDR3 DNA. A D gene is named only where the DNA matches it firmly. Rows may omit the clone size; those that give it use once, few, many or a size class.

abundance: -; d_gene: -; j_gene: TRBJ1-2; v_gene: TRBV18; CDR3aa: CASSPTTVANYGYTF; CDR3nt: TGTGCCAGCTCACCGACGACAGTTGCTAACTATGGCTACACCTTC
abundance: -; d_gene: -; j_gene: TRBJ1-1; v_gene: TRBV7-9; CDR3aa: CASSSSGTPMNTEAFF; CDR3nt: TGTGCCAGCAGCTCGTCCGGGACACCCATGAACACTGAAGCTTTCTTT
abundance: -; d_gene: TRBD1; j_gene: TRBJ1-4; v_gene: TRBV5-4; CDR3aa: CASSSGQGTEKLFF; CDR3nt: TGTGCCAGCAGCTCGGGACAGGGTACTGAAAAACTGTTTTTT
abundance: -; d_gene: -; j_gene: TRBJ2-7; v_gene: TRBV18; CDR3aa: CASSSNMYEQYF; CDR3nt: TGTGCCAGCTCATCAAACATGTACGAGCAGTACTTC
abundance: -; d_gene: -; j_gene: TRBJ1-5; v_gene: TRBV12-5; CDR3aa: CASGLVRGASYHQPQHF; CDR3nt: TGTGCTAGTGGTTTGGTACGAGGAGCTTCCTACCATCAGCCCCAGCATTTT
abundance: -; d_gene: -; j_gene: TRBJ2-3; v_gene: TRBV24-1; CDR3aa: CATSDPTAGHTQYF; CDR3nt: TGTGCCACCAGTGACCCCACAGCCGGTCATACGCAGTATTTT
abundance: -; d_gene: TRBD1; j_gene: TRBJ2-1; v_gene: TRBV6-5; CDR3aa: CASSSGTGGFNEQFF; CDR3nt: TGTGCCAGCAGCTCCGGGACAGGGGGGTTCAATGAGCAGTTCTTC
abundance: -; d_gene: TRBD1; j_gene: TRBJ1-5; v_gene: TRBV28; CDR3aa: CASSFLGTGSNQPQHF; CDR3nt: TGTGCCAGCAGTTTCCTCGGGACAGGGTCGAATCAGCCCCAGCATTTT
abundance: once; d_gene: TRBD1; j_gene: TRBJ1-2; v_gene: TRBV30; CDR3aa: CAWSVGTGVYGYTF; CDR3nt: TGTGCCTGGAGTGTAGGGACAGGGGTTTATGGCTACACCTTC
abundance: -; d_gene: -; j_gene: TRBJ1-1; v_gene: TRBV10-1; CDR3aa: CASSSTGVNTEAFF; CDR3nt: TGCGCCAGCAGTTCGACAGGCGTGAACACTGAAGCTTTCTTT
abundance: -; d_gene: -; j_gene: TRBJ1-3; v_gene: TRBV28; CDR3aa: CASSTTPGNTIYF; CDR3nt: TGTGCCAGCAGTACAACCCCTGGAAACACCATATATTTT
abundance: -; d_gene: -; j_gene: TRBJ2-7; v_gene: TRBV27; CDR3aa: CASSFAGGFYEQYF; CDR3nt: TGTGCCAGCAGTTTCGCAGGAGGATTTTACGAGCAGTACTTC
abundance: -; d_gene: TRBD1; j_gene: TRBJ1-1; v_gene: TRBV30; CDR3aa: CACKGQGVTGTEAFF; CDR3nt: TGTGCCTGCAAAGGACAGGGGGTCACTGGCACTGAAGCTTTCTTT
abundance: -; d_gene: -; j_gene: TRBJ1-1; v_gene: TRBV5-1; CDR3aa: CASSLVSGRGTEAFF; CDR3nt: TGCGCCAGCAGCTTGGTATCGGGTCGGGGGACTGAAGCTTTCTTT
abundance: -; d_gene: TRBD1; j_gene: TRBJ1-1; v_gene: TRBV6-6; CDR3aa: CASSYSGGARGAEAFF; CDR3nt: TGTGCCAGCAGTTACTCAGGGGGCGCGAGGGGGGCTGAAGCTTTCTTT
abundance: -; d_gene: -; j_gene: TRBJ1-5; v_gene: TRBV5-5; CDR3aa: CASSLVAGYSNQPQHF; CDR3nt: TGTGCCAGCAGCTTGGTAGCGGGTTATAGCAATCAGCCCCAGCATTTT
abundance: -; d_gene: -; j_gene: TRBJ2-7; v_gene: TRBV2; CDR3aa: CASNRWTDYSYEQYF; CDR3nt: TGTGCCAGCAACAGGTGGACGGATTACTCCTACGAGCAGTACTTC
abundance: -; d_gene: -; j_gene: TRBJ1-3; v_gene: TRBV29-1; CDR3aa: CSVVPQGNIDQNTIYF; CDR3nt: TGCAGCGTTGTTCCCCAGGGAAACATCGACCAAAACACCATATATTTT
abundance: once; d_gene: -; j_gene: TRBJ1-2; v_gene: TRBV24-1; CDR3aa: CATSGHGTKESYGYTF; CDR3nt: TGTGCCACCAGTGGACACGGGACAAAGGAAAGCTATGGCTACACCTTC
abundance: -; d_gene: TRBD1; j_gene: TRBJ1-1; v_gene: TRBV18; CDR3aa: CASSPPGGLDRGPYTEAFF; CDR3nt: TGTGCCAGCTCACCACCCGGGGGGTTGGACAGGGGGCCGTACACTGAAGCTTTCTTT
abundance: once; d_gene: TRBD1; j_gene: TRBJ1-1; v_gene: TRBV3-1/TRBV3-2; CDR3aa: CASSHGQGSGSEAFF; CDR3nt: TGTGCCAGCAGCCATGGACAGGGGAGTGGGTCTGAAGCTTTCTTT
abundance: -; d_gene: TRBD2; j_gene: TRBJ2-1; v_gene: TRBV19; CDR3aa: CASRKTSGYSNEQFF; CDR3nt: TGTGCCAGTAGAAAGACTAGCGGGTACTCCAATGAGCAGTTCTTC
abundance: -; d_gene: -; j_gene: TRBJ2-7; v_gene: TRBV11-2; CDR3aa: CASSPPHYEQYF; CDR3nt: TGTGCCAGCAGCCCGCCACACTACGAGCAGTACTTC
abundance: -; d_gene: TRBD2; j_gene: TRBJ2-1; v_gene: TRBV28; CDR3aa: CASSYLALGGRSSYNEQFF; CDR3nt: TGTGCCAGCAGTTATTTGGCCCTAGGCGGGAGGAGCTCCTACAATGAGCAGTTCTTC
abundance: -; d_gene: -; j_gene: TRBJ2-3; v_gene: TRBV5-4; CDR3aa: CASSSELGETTDTQYF; CDR3nt: TGTGCCAGCAGCTCCGAGCTAGGGGAAACCACAGATACGCAGTATTTT
abundance: -; d_gene: -; j_gene: TRBJ1-2; v_gene: TRBV5-1; CDR3aa: CASSPREGSYGYTF; CDR3nt: TGCGCCAGCAGCCCTCGGGAGGGTAGCTATGGCTACACCTTC
abundance: -; d_gene: -; j_gene: TRBJ1-3; v_gene: TRBV9; CDR3aa: CASSGLSGNTIYF; CDR3nt: TGTGCCAGCAGCGGACTCTCTGGAAACACCATATATTTT
abundance: -; d_gene: TRBD2; j_gene: TRBJ2-3; v_gene: TRBV6-4; CDR3aa: CASSPGGALTDTQYF; CDR3nt: TGTGCCAGCAGTCCCGGGGGGGCTCTCACAGATACGCAGTATTTT
abundance: -; d_gene: TRBD1; j_gene: TRBJ1-2; v_gene: TRBV27; CDR3aa: CASSFGTGGHGYTF; CDR3nt: TGTGCCAGCAGTTTCGGGACAGGGGGCCATGGCTACACCTTC
abundance: -; d_gene: -; j_gene: TRBJ2-7; v_gene: TRBV28; CDR3aa: CASSFPGNREQYF; CDR3nt: TGTGCCAGCAGTTTCCCCGGGAATCGCGAGCAGTACTTC
abundance: -; d_gene: TRBD1; j_gene: TRBJ2-5; v_gene: TRBV5-5; CDR3aa: CASSSGTGVSRWEETQYF; CDR3nt: TGTGCCAGCAGTTCAGGGACAGGGGTCTCCCGATGGGAAGAGACCCAGTACTTC
abundance: -; d_gene: TRBD1; j_gene: TRBJ2-7; v_gene: TRBV19; CDR3aa: CAISDRGGNEQYF; CDR3nt: TGTGCCATTTCGGACAGGGGCGGGAACGAGCAGTACTTC
abundance: -; d_gene: -; j_gene: TRBJ1-2; v_gene: TRBV29-1; CDR3aa: CSAAAQAYGYTF; CDR3nt: TGCAGCGCTGCGGCACAAGCCTATGGCTACACCTTC
abundance: few; d_gene: TRBD1; j_gene: TRBJ1-5; v_gene: TRBV15; CDR3aa: CATSLWGTGYGNQPQHF; CDR3nt: TGTGCCACCAGCTTGTGGGGGACAGGGTATGGCAATCAGCCCCAGCATTTT
abundance: -; d_gene: -; j_gene: TRBJ2-1; v_gene: TRBV12-3/TRBV12-4; CDR3aa: CASSMQGQNEQFF; CDR3nt: TGTGCCAGCAGTATGCAGGGGCAGAATGAGCAGTTCTTC
abundance: -; d_gene: TRBD1; j_gene: TRBJ2-3; v_gene: TRBV30; CDR3aa: CAWSVANRGHRDTQYF; CDR3nt: TGTGCCTGGAGTGTCGCGAACAGGGGGCATAGAGATACGCAGTATTTT
abundance: -; d_gene: -; j_gene: TRBJ2-2; v_gene: TRBV24-1; CDR3aa: CATSGPTGELFF; CDR3nt: TGTGCCACCTCCGGTCCCACTGGGGAGCTGTTTTTT
abundance: -; d_gene: -; j_gene: TRBJ1-1; v_gene: TRBV29-1; CDR3aa: CSVAAGWAMNTEAFF; CDR3nt: TGCAGCGTTGCGGCAGGGTGGGCTATGAACACTGAAGCTTTCTTT
abundance: -; d_gene: TRBD1; j_gene: TRBJ2-7; v_gene: TRBV2; CDR3aa: CASRAGTGGFYEQYF; CDR3nt: TGTGCCAGCAGAGCGGGGACAGGGGGATTCTACGAGCAGTACTTC
abundance: -; d_gene: TRBD1; j_gene: TRBJ1-1; v_gene: TRBV28; CDR3aa: CASSDPPGTGNTEAFF; CDR3nt: TGTGCCAGCAGCGACCCCCCCGGGACAGGGAACACTGAAGCTTTCTTT